The clone carrying this T cell receptor (beta chain) was detected many times. Its antigen is unidentified. The length of the CDR3 is 15 residues. The V gene lost 1 base and the J gene lost 3 bases, with 10 bases spanning the gap. Germline values: CDR1 LGHDT, CDR2 YNNKEL (reference sequence). This entry comes from a study of T cells in Graves' hyperthyroidism and ophthalmopathy. Background on the study: The blood sample was taken at first diagnosis, before treatment began. Broader study findings: Most expanded thyroid clonotypes above 0.001 recurred in blood. Ophthalmopathy was separated from stable hyperthyroidism by a 13 V-J model.

Among the patients, aged 18 to 65, hyperthyroidism was newly diagnosed and had lasted under 2 months. TCR beta CDR3 sequences were amplified from RNA transcripts. The study used the HTBI primer set for a first-round RT-PCR of the TCR CDR3. Using its own MiXCR run on the multiplex PCR reads, TCRdb lists one record per CDR3 protein. The sample has more than 300,000 distinct CDR3 sequences, approximately 15% seen once. The receptor's source is a woman in her sixties or seventies with Graves' hyperthyroidism. V gene TRBV3-1 combines with J gene TRBJ2-1; D may be TRBD2 (6 bases). Sequenced input: blood. In nucleotides, the CDR3 is TGTGCCAGCAGCCAAGCCGGGAGTGGCTACAATGAGCAGTTCTTC. Protein: CASSQAGSGYNEQFF.